The 7 T cell receptor beta chains given below trace back to one sample, sequenced in a study of CD8 T cells in ankylosing spondylitis. Study results and caveats: A TCR beta motif of several highly homologous variants seemed to mark ankylosing spondylitis blood.

One entry per CDR3 protein results from TCRdb running MiXCR on the 5' RACE reads. Of around 540,000 distinct CDR3 sequences listed, about an eighth are singletons. No cognate antigen is known for these TCRs. Specimen: blood, either unsorted or a sorted T cell fraction (not recorded which). The source of these receptors is a male donor with ankylosing spondylitis.

The chain's CDR3 is CASSSLGANTYNEQFF. CDR3 DNA sequence: TGTGCCAGCAGCTCCCTTGGAGCAAACACCTACAATGAGCAGTTCTTC. This chain joins TRBV7-9 and TRBJ2-1; D gene uncertain. CDR1 is SEHNR, CDR2 FQNEAQ, per germline (reference sequence). V gave up 4 bases and J gave up 2 bases, with 15 bases separating them. CDR3 length: 16 residues. Variable domain in full (rest from reference TRBV7-9 and TRBJ2-1): DTGVSQNPRHKITKRGQNVTFRCDPISEHNRLYWYRQTLGQGPEFLTYFQNEAQLEKSRLLSDRFSAERPKGSFSTLEIQRTEQGDSAMYLCASSSLGANTYNEQFFGPGTRLTVL.

This chain uses TRBV29-1 with TRBJ1-5, with 7 bases identical to TRBD1. Losses at the gene ends were 4 bases for V and 1 base for J; bases not matched to a gene: 4. Germline V gene lookup returns CDR1 SQVTM and CDR2 ANQGSEA. CDR3 length equals 14 residues. In DNA form, the CDR3 reads TGCAGCGTTGCGGAGGGGGCGAGCAATCAGCCCCAGCATTTT. This translates into CSVAEGASNQPQHF.

This clonotype was picked up a small number of times. This chain joins TRBV12-3 or TRBV12-4 and TRBJ2-7; the D is unclear. The CDR3 runs 12 residues. V was cut by 5 bases and J by 5 bases, with 10 bases left in between. CDR3 nucleotide sequence: TGTGCCAGCAGTCCGGGCCCCCACGAGCAGTACTTC. This gives the protein CASSPGPHEQYF.

In this sample, this clonotype turned up many times. The chain uses TRBV29-1 and TRBJ2-3; TRBD2 matches at 14 bases. Germline CDR1 reads SQVTM; CDR2 reads ANQGSEA. J lost 5 bases, V lost 0 bases, and 4 bases had no gene match. CDR3 size: 16 residues. Written as DNA, the CDR3 is TGCAGCGTTGAAGATCAAGGGACTAGCGGGAGAGATACGCAGTATTTT. Translated: CSVEDQGTSGRDTQYF.

This chain links TRBV20-1 with TRBJ1-5, with D unclear. Germline V gives CDR1 DFQATT, CDR2 SNEGSKA (reference sequence). The V end lost 0 bases, the J end lost 0 bases, and 9 bases lay between the germline ends. CDR3 size: 15 residues. CDR3 DNA sequence: TGCAGTGCTAGAGACAGGTCGTATAGCAATCAGCCCCAGCATTTT. Residues: CSARDRSYSNQPQHF.

This clonotype was counted only a few times. The chain combines TRBV5-1 with TRBJ2-6, with a tentative D call TRBD2 (5 bases). The CDR3 sequence is 18 residues long. Germline V CDR1 and CDR2: SGHRS, YFSETQ. The V and J ends lost 4 bases and 4 bases respectively, with 21 bases between them. For the CDR3, the DNA is TGCGCCAGCAGCAGAGGAGGTATTCAATTGGAGGGGGCCAACGTCCTGACTTTC. This codes for CASSRGGIQLEGANVLTF.

Notes on this clonotype: Compared with germline, one end of the junction differs, possibly owing to a read error. The rearrangement joins TRBV6-2 or TRBV6-3 to TRBJ2-1; D is ambiguous. This CDR3 is built from 13 residues. CDR1 is MNHEY and CDR2 is SVGEGT in the germline V gene. This CDR3 is CASGYPSYNEQFF. DNA for the CDR3: TGTGCCAGCGGTTATCCCTCCTACAATGAGCAGTTCTTC.